These T cell receptor beta chains were read from a single sample in a study of regulatory T cells in long-lasting Graves disease. TCRdb recomputed calls from the multiplex PCR reads with MiXCR, one row per CDR3 protein. The data contain roughly 470,000 distinct CDR3 sequences, less than 25% of them singletons. The source material was peripheral blood mononuclear cells (PBMCs), sampled when the disease was refractory, from a patient treated with antithyroid drugs. The receptors stem from a female donor with Graves disease. Both conserved end residues are part of each CDR3. A D gene is named only where the DNA matches it firmly.

V	J	D	CDR3
TRBV5-8	TRBJ2-6	.	CASSLSWGTGANVLTF
TRBV11-3	TRBJ2-7	TRBD2	CASSRTSLHEQYF
TRBV7-3	TRBJ1-1	TRBD1	CASSADRDRGTEAFF
TRBV20-1	TRBJ2-3	.	CSGRGNLEYF
TRBV6-1	TRBJ1-1	.	CASKGLLLMNTEAFF
TRBV11-1	TRBJ2-1	.	CASSSGRLGEQFF
TRBV7-8	TRBJ2-5	TRBD2	CASSFQTSGQETQYF
TRBV28	TRBJ2-5	.	CASSLPTGETQYF
TRBV7-8	TRBJ2-5	.	CASSLTVQFQETQYF
TRBV19	TRBJ2-1	.	CASSIFLGYNEQFF
TRBV12-3/TRBV12-4	TRBJ2-6	TRBD1	CASRRTGGAGANVLAF
TRBV20-1	TRBJ2-5	TRBD2	CSAYGTSGSETQYF
TRBV4-3	TRBJ2-2	.	CASSQDQGGSTGELFF
TRBV5-8	TRBJ1-6	TRBD1	CASSYQGQGNSPLHF
TRBV30	TRBJ2-2	.	CAQRSRGSTGELFF
TRBV11-2	TRBJ2-2	.	CASSLFLPGDTGELFF
TRBV10-1	TRBJ2-7	TRBD1	CARPTGIYEQYF
TRBV6-1	TRBJ1-2	.	CASRSWAATPDGYTF
TRBV6-2/TRBV6-3	TRBJ2-2	.	CASSSQGVRELFF
TRBV12-3/TRBV12-4	TRBJ1-5	.	CASSPGINQPQHF
TRBV5-1	TRBJ2-1	.	CASTQEGYNEQFF
TRBV4-3	TRBJ1-2	.	CASSQDPPWNYGYTF
TRBV7-2	TRBJ1-5	TRBD1	CASSSGTGGKRPQHF
TRBV20-1	TRBJ2-5	.	CSARDWRYPGETQYF
TRBV29-1	TRBJ2-7	TRBD2	CSVEPGTSGSREQYF
TRBV7-3	TRBJ2-2	.	CASSLMGMDGELFF
TRBV6-1	TRBJ2-2	.	CASSLARQLTGELFF
TRBV5-1	TRBJ2-7	TRBD1	CASSDGDRGSEQYF
TRBV11-2	TRBJ2-7	TRBD2	CASSSDLAGSHEQYF
TRBV20-1	TRBJ2-7	TRBD2	CSAPVTSGRVPHEQYF
TRBV10-3	TRBJ2-3	.	CAISEKAGQVTDTQYF
TRBV28	TRBJ2-1	.	CASSLATGTLWNEQFF
TRBV20-1	TRBJ2-7	TRBD2	CSASLAGAVREQYF
TRBV27	TRBJ2-2	TRBD2	CASSFAGGKTGELFF
TRBV29-1	TRBJ2-5	TRBD2	CSAAGGPQETQYF
TRBV5-8	TRBJ1-6	.	CASIPEQVYNSPLHF
TRBV28	TRBJ1-1	.	CASSARTLNTEAFF
TRBV28	TRBJ2-7	.	CASSNPRVVGSYEQYF
TRBV7-2	TRBJ1-4	TRBD1	CASRRDRGHPTTNEKLFF
TRBV3-1	TRBJ1-1	.	CASSQDRASGPEAFF
TRBV3-1	TRBJ1-4	.	CASREGPNEKLFF